Sequencing of this T cell receptor (beta chain) was carried out in a study of cytomegalovirus exposure and HLA in healthy donors. General study results and limits: A few of the chains that were CMV-associated were confirmed in vitro to be specific for CMV antigens. Roughly uniform depth of sequencing across donors was assumed in presence/absence analyses. Later on, an analysis tied approximately 17,000 TCR beta sequences to HLA alleles at 0.05 false discovery rate.

This clone showed up just once. Its antigen is still unknown. Participants comprised healthy donors of bone marrow. Trimming stripped 1 base from V and 4 bases from J, with 10 bases between. The CDR3 runs 15 residues. Germline lookup yields CDR1 LGHNA and CDR2 YSLEER. PCR used 60 Vbeta primers and 13 Jbeta primers. Sequenced by immunoSEQ multiplex PCR; TCRdb stores in-frame clones only, minus some. Seen here are approximately 120,000 clones, around 75% observed once, and the top ten hold 3% to 3.5%. The source is a woman between 45 and 60 years old in good health and CMV-seronegative. This chain links TRBV4-3 with TRBJ2-2; D possibly corresponds to TRBD2 (6 bases). Sequenced sample: PBMCs. This CDR3 reads CASSQGDWGTGELFF. The CDR3 DNA sequence: TGCGCCAGCAGCCAAGGGGACTGGGGCACCGGGGAGCTGTTTTTT.